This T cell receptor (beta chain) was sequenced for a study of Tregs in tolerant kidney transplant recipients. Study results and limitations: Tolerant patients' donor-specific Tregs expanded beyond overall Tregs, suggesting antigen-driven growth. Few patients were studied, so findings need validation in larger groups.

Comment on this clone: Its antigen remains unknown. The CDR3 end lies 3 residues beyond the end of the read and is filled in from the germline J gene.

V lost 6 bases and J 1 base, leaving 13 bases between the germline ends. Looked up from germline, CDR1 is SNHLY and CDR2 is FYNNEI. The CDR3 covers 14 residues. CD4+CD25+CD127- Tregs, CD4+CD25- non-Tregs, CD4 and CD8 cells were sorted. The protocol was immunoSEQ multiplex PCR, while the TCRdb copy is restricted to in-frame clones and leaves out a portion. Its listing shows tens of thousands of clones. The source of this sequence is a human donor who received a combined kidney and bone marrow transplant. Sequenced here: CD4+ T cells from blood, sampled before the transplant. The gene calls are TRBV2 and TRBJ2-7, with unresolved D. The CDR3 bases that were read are TGTGCCAGCAGGCCAAGTCCTAGTTCCTACGAG. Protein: CASRPSPSSYE. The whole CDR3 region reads CASRPSPSSYEQYF.